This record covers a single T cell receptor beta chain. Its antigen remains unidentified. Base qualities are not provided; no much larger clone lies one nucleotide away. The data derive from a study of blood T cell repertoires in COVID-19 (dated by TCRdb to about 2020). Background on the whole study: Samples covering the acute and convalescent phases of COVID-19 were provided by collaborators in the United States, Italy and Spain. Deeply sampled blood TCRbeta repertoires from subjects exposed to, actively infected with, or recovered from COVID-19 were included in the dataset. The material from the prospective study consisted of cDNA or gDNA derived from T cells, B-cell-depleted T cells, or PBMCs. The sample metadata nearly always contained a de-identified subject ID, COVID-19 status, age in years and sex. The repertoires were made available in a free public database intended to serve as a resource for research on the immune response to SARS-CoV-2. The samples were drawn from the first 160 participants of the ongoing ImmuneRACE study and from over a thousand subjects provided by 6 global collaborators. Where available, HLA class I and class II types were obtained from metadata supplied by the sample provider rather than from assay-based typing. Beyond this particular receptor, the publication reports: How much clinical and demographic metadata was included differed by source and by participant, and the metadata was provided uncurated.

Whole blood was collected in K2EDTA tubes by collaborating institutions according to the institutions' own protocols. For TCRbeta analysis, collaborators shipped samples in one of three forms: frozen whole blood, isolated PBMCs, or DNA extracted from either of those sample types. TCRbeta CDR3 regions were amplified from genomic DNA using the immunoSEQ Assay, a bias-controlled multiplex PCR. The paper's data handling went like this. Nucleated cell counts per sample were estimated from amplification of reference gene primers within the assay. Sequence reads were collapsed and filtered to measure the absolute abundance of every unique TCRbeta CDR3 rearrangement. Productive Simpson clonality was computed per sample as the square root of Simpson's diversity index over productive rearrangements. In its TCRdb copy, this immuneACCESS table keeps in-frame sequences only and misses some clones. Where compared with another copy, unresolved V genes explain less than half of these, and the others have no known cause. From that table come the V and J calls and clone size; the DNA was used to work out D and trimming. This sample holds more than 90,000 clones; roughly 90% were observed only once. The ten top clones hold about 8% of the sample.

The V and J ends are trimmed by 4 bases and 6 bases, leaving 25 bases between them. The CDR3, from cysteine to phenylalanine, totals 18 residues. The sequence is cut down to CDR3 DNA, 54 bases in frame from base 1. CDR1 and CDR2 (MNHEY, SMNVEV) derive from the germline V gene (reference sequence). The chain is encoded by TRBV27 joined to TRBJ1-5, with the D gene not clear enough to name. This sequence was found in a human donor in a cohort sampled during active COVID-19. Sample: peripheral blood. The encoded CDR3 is CASSSLYSRIGSGQPQHF. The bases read TGTGCCAGCAGTTCCTTGTATTCGCGTATAGGCTCGGGTCAGCCCCAGCATTTT.